The clone carrying this T cell receptor beta chain was seen just once. Antigen: not known. Some clones are missing from TCRdb's copy, which holds only in-frame ones; the method was immunoSEQ multiplex PCR. The table records fewer than 25,000 clones, 75% to 85% of them present only once. The sample is drawn from a study of T cells in narcolepsy. On the study more broadly: Patients with NT1 or NT2 and healthy control donors were enrolled. Study-level findings and limits: Same-patient CSF and blood CD4+ T cell clonotypes included HCRT-specific and TRIB2-specific autoreactive ones. Reportedly, autoreactive clonotypes were serially detected in patients' blood but not controls'. No autoreactive T cell clone sequences appeared in some memory CD4+ repertoires.

The J segment lost 6 bases and the V segment lost 4 bases, leaving 12 bases of the junction unmatched. This CDR3 comprises 15 residues. Germline-derived CDR1 and CDR2 are SGHRS and YFSETQ. V and J are TRBV5-1 and TRBJ1-2; 7 bases map to TRBD1. This TCR was sampled from a human donor in good health. The sequencing sample was made of memory (CD45RA-) CD4+ T cells from blood. This CDR3 is CASSHRQGGLDGYTF. The CDR3 DNA sequence: TGCGCCAGCAGCCACCGACAGGGCGGACTGGATGGCTACACCTTC.